The 24 T cell receptor beta chains below all came from one sample that was sequenced in a study of blood T cell repertoires in COVID-19. Measured with immunoSEQ multiplex PCR; TCRdb has only the in-frame clones, and not every one. This table has approximately 160,000 clones, around 84% appearing once. Sequencing was done on a sample of PBMCs or T cells enriched from blood (not recorded which). The source of these receptors is a woman aged 50 to 60 who had recovered from COVID-19.

This clone was counted once. The gene calls are TRBV5-1 and TRBJ2-1; TRBD1 aligns across 10 bases. Trimming at V came to 0 bases and at J to 6 bases, leaving 0 bases not matched to a gene. The CDR3 length is 14 residues. Looked up from germline, CDR1 is SGHRS and CDR2 is YFSETQ. The CDR3 loop reads CASSLGTGGNEQFF. Written as DNA, the CDR3 is TGCGCCAGCAGCTTGGGGACAGGGGGCAATGAGCAGTTCTTC.

The J gene is TRBJ2-1, the V gene TRBV9, with 13 bases that match TRBD2. This CDR3 is built from 18 residues. V shed 4 bases and J 1 base; nucleotides not matched to a gene: 8. Germline V gene sequence: CDR1 SGDLS, CDR2 YYNGEE. CDR3 protein: CASSPRTSGGLSYNEQFF. The CDR3 DNA reads TGTGCCAGCAGCCCACGGACTAGCGGGGGCCTGTCCTACAATGAGCAGTTCTTC. The full variable domain, completed using reference TRBV9 and TRBJ2-1, is DSGVTQTPKHLITATGQRVTLRCSPRSGDLSVYWYQQSLDQGLQFLIQYYNGEERAKGNILERFSAQQFPDLHSELNLSSLELGDSALYFCASSPRTSGGLSYNEQFFGPGTRLTVL.

For this clone: The same CDR3 is also encoded by other DNA sequences in this sample. This sequence joins TRBV7-9 and TRBJ2-3; 8 bases fit TRBD2. The germline gives CDR1 SEHNR, CDR2 FQNEAQ (reference sequence). The CDR3 length is 15 residues. Trimming cost V 5 bases and J 0 bases; bases outside gene matches: 4. CDR3 residues: CASSTAGVSTDTQYF. CDR3 sequence (DNA): TGTGCCAGCAGCACAGCGGGAGTGAGCACAGATACGCAGTATTTT. Full variable domain (missing parts from reference TRBV7-9 and TRBJ2-3): DTGVSQNPRHKITKRGQNVTFRCDPISEHNRLYWYRQTLGQGPEFLTYFQNEAQLEKSRLLSDRFSAERPKGSFSTLEIQRTEQGDSAMYLCASSTAGVSTDTQYFGPGTRLTVL.

This clone turned up a few times. V is TRBV20-1 and J is TRBJ1-5; D not resolved. Germline lookup yields CDR1 DFQATT and CDR2 SNEGSKA (reference sequence). The germline V and J ends were trimmed by 3 bases and 0 bases, with 3 bases remaining between them. This CDR3 has 12 amino acids. For the CDR3, the DNA is TGCAGTGCTAGTCATAGCAATCAGCCCCAGCATTTT. Amino acid sequence: CSASHSNQPQHF.

The chain uses TRBV5-5 and TRBJ2-1; D remains unclear. V lost 1 base to trimming and J lost 9 bases, with 8 bases between them. Germline CDR1 reads SGHKS; CDR2 reads YYEKEE (reference sequence). CDR3 length: 12 residues. The CDR3 is CASSLSIGEQFF. CDR3 nucleotides: TGTGCCAGCAGCTTGTCGATCGGTGAGCAGTTCTTC.

The chain has TRBV3-1 (or the pseudogene TRBV3-2) and TRBJ1-3, with D hard to call. From germline, CDR1 is LGHDT and CDR2 YNNKEL (reference sequence). V lost 5 bases and J lost 8, with 10 bases in between. The CDR3 loop spans 12 amino acids. Here the CDR3 DNA reads TGTGCCAGCAGCTCTTCTTATCACACCATATATTTT. It yields the protein CASSSSYHTIYF.

The chain combines TRBV28 with TRBJ2-2, with D maybe TRBD2 (6 bases). The CDR3 covers 14 residues. Germline V gives CDR1 MDHEN, CDR2 SYDVKM. Trimming removed 7 bases from V and 2 bases from J, with 11 bases in between. CDR3 sequence reads: CASTVAGNTGELFF. The DNA of the CDR3 is TGTGCCAGCACCGTGGCGGGAAACACCGGGGAGCTGTTTTTT.

The V and J genes are TRBV4-2 and TRBJ1-2, with 7 bases that match TRBD1. CDR3 size: 14 residues. Germline assignment: CDR1 LGHNA and CDR2 YNFKEQ. Trimming took 1 base from V and 4 from J; bases not matched to a gene: 3. The DNA of the CDR3 is TGTGCCAGCAGCCAAGGGACAGGAGTCTATGGCTACACCTTC. Translation gives CASSQGTGVYGYTF.

This clone occurred once. The CDR3: CASSLQGYPSYEQYF. CDR3 coding DNA: TGTGCCAGCAGCTTACAGGGGTACCCCTCCTACGAGCAGTACTTC. The chain carries TRBV11-3 and TRBJ2-7, with a weak D call TRBD1 (6 bases). Trimming stripped 2 bases from V and 0 bases from J, with 11 bases between. This CDR3 has 15 residues. In germline, CDR1 is SGHNT, CDR2 YENEEA.

The chain is built from TRBV2 and TRBJ2-3, with D possibly TRBD2 on 7 matching bases. The length of the CDR3 is 16 residues. The germline gives CDR1 SNHLY, CDR2 FYNNEI. The V end lost 1 base, the J end lost 3 bases, and 14 bases lay between the germline ends. CDR3 residues: CASSEEGGQGTDTQYF. CDR3 coding DNA: TGTGCCAGCAGTGAAGAGGGGGGGCAAGGGACAGATACGCAGTATTTT.

CDR3 DNA sequence: TGTGCCAGCAGCGCTGGGACAGGGGGCTACGAGCAGTACTTC. It translates to CASSAGTGGYEQYF. The gene calls are TRBV11-2 and TRBJ2-7; 11 bases fit TRBD1. The CDR3 covers 14 residues. The V gene's germline CDR1 is SGHAT and CDR2 FQNNGV. The trim removed 5 bases at V and 3 bases at J, leaving 3 bases unmatched. The full variable domain, with the rest looked up from reference TRBV11-2 and TRBJ2-7, is EAGVAQSPRYKIIEKRQSVAFWCNPISGHATLYWYQQILGQGPKLLIQFQNNGVVDDSQLPKDRFSAERLKGVDSTLKIQPAKLEDSAVYLCASSAGTGGYEQYFGPGTRLTVT.

V gene TRBV20-1 combines with J gene TRBJ2-1; no definite D call. The CDR3 length is 11 residues. Germline V CDR1 and CDR2: DFQATT, SNEGSKA (reference sequence). Trimming stripped 6 bases from V and 12 bases from J, with 15 bases between. The CDR3 sequence is CSAPGSGAQFF. The CDR3 bases are TGCAGTGCCCCTGGCAGTGGTGCGCAGTTCTTC.

This chain joins TRBV19 and TRBJ1-2; possible D gene TRBD1, 5 bases. The V gene lost 7 bases and the J gene lost 7 bases, with 16 bases spanning the gap. Germline values: CDR1 LNHDA, CDR2 SQIVND (reference sequence). This CDR3 spans 13 amino acids. The CDR3 region has the DNA TGTGCCAGTACCCAGACAGTTGCAAGTGGCTACACCTTC. Translated, it gives CASTQTVASGYTF. The full variable domain, with the rest looked up from reference TRBV19 and TRBJ1-2, is DGGITQSPKYLFRKEGQNVTLSCEQNLNHDAMYWYRQDPGQGLRLIYYSQIVNDFQKGDIAEGYSVSREKKESFPLTVTSAQKNPTAFYLCASTQTVASGYTFGSGTRLTVV.

This clone has only a few counts. The J gene is TRBJ2-6, the V gene TRBV5-6; TRBD2 agrees at 11 bases. J was trimmed by 0 bases and V by 0 bases; bases with no gene match: 5. CDR1 and CDR2 from the germline V gene are SGHDT and YYEEEE. The CDR3 consists of 19 residues. CDR3 residues: CASSLGLAGPYSGANVLTF. DNA for the CDR3: TGTGCCAGCAGCTTGGGACTAGCGGGGCCGTACTCTGGGGCCAACGTCCTGACTTTC.

The chain couples TRBV19 to TRBJ1-4, with TRBD1 identical over 7 bases. V was clipped by 3 bases and J by 3 bases; unmatched bases: 4. Germline CDR1 is LNHDA and CDR2 is SQIVND (reference sequence). The CDR3 extends over 15 amino acids. For the CDR3, the DNA is TGTGCCAGTAGTATCGGACAGGTTCCTAATGAAAAACTGTTTTTT. It translates to CASSIGQVPNEKLFF. Together with reference TRBV19 and TRBJ1-4, the CDR3 gives the full variable domain: DGGITQSPKYLFRKEGQNVTLSCEQNLNHDAMYWYRQDPGQGLRLIYYSQIVNDFQKGDIAEGYSVSREKKESFPLTVTSAQKNPTAFYLCASSIGQVPNEKLFFGSGTQLSVL.

This clone has just one count. The chain is built from TRBV6-6 and TRBJ2-1, with 16 positions matching TRBD2. The CDR3 is 17 residues long. CDR1 MNHNY and CDR2 SVGAGI come from the germline V gene (reference sequence). V dropped 5 bases and J dropped 2; count of bases not matched to a gene: 3. The CDR3 nucleotides are TGTGCCAGCAGTCCCGGGACTAGCGGGAGGGCCTACAATGAGCAGTTCTTC. It yields the protein CASSPGTSGRAYNEQFF.

The gene calls are TRBV7-9 and TRBJ2-7; 9 positions match TRBD1. From germline, CDR1 is SEHNR and CDR2 FQNEAQ (reference sequence). J was trimmed by 7 bases and V by 2 bases; bases with no gene match: 3. The CDR3 contains 13 residues. Here the CDR3 reads CASSLSTGGEQYF. The CDR3 DNA is TGTGCCAGCAGCTTATCGACAGGGGGTGAGCAGTACTTC. The whole variable domain, filled in from reference TRBV7-9 and TRBJ2-7, reads DTGVSQNPRHKITKRGQNVTFRCDPISEHNRLYWYRQTLGQGPEFLTYFQNEAQLEKSRLLSDRFSAERPKGSFSTLEIQRTEQGDSAMYLCASSLSTGGEQYFGPGTRLTVT.

The J gene is TRBJ2-1, the V gene TRBV14; D gene unclear. Trimming took off 2 bases at V and 10 bases at J, with 15 bases between the two ends. CDR3 size: 14 residues. Germline CDR1 and CDR2: SGHDN and FVKESK. The CDR3 coding sequence is TGTGCCAGCAGCCAACCCATCTCTAGTGGCGAGCAGTTCTTC. This codes for CASSQPISSGEQFF.

The rearrangement joins TRBV28 to TRBJ1-2; D unclear. Germline values: CDR1 MDHEN, CDR2 SYDVKM. Trimming cost V 11 bases and J 0 bases, with 16 bases left between them. The CDR3 runs to 14 residues. The CDR3 nucleotides are TGTGCCGTCTTGAACAGCTCAACTAACTATGGCTACACCTTC. Translating it yields CAVLNSSTNYGYTF.

The chain couples TRBV5-5 to TRBJ2-1; 7 bases map to TRBD1. The trim removed 5 bases at V and 7 bases at J, leaving 12 bases unmatched. This CDR3 has 15 residues. Germline CDR1 reads SGHKS; CDR2 reads YYEKEE (reference sequence). The CDR3 sequence is CASSRDTGVRNEQFF. The CDR3 nucleotides are TGTGCCAGCAGTCGCGACACAGGGGTCAGGAATGAGCAGTTCTTC. Full variable domain (missing parts from reference TRBV5-5 and TRBJ2-1): DAGVTQSPTHLIKTRGQQVTLRCSPISGHKSVSWYQQVLGQGPQFIFQYYEKEERGRGNFPDRFSARQFPNYSSELNVNALLLGDSALYLCASSRDTGVRNEQFFGPGTRLTVL.

The genes are TRBV5-3 and TRBJ2-4; 10 bases are shared with TRBD1. TRBV5-3 is classed as an ORF, of uncertain function. V shed 4 bases, J shed 9 bases, and the junction held 10 bases outside the gene matches. CDR3 length equals 15 residues. This CDR3 reads CARSRERQGARIQYF. The CDR3 bases are TGTGCCAGAAGCCGCGAGAGACAGGGGGCCCGCATTCAGTACTTC.

The rearrangement joins TRBV19 to TRBJ2-3; 11 nucleotides agree with TRBD2. With 8 bases clipped from V and 4 bases from J, the junction kept 5 bases outside the gene matches. The germline gives CDR1 LNHDA, CDR2 SQIVND (reference sequence). CDR3 length equals 14 residues. CDR3 sequence (DNA): TGTGCCAGTGCACTAGCGGGAGTCCCAGATACGCAGTATTTT. Protein sequence: CASALAGVPDTQYF.

The chain has TRBV5-4 and TRBJ2-1, with 7 bases aligning to TRBD2. Per germline, CDR1 SGHNT and CDR2 YYREEE (reference sequence). The trim removed 4 bases at V and 6 bases at J, leaving 7 bases unmatched. This CDR3 has 14 residues. The CDR3 spells CASSLRDYTNEQFF. CDR3 nucleotide sequence: TGTGCCAGCAGCCTCCGGGACTATACCAATGAGCAGTTCTTC. Variable domain in full (rest from reference TRBV5-4 and TRBJ2-1): ETGVTQSPTHLIKTRGQQVTLRCSSQSGHNTVSWYQQALGQGPQFIFQYYREEENGRGNFPPRFSGLQFPNYSSELNVNALELDDSALYLCASSLRDYTNEQFFGPGTRLTVL.

This chain uses TRBV18 with TRBJ2-3, with 11 bases that match TRBD1. The CDR3 is made up of 15 amino acids. The germline CDR1 and CDR2 sequences are KGHSH and LQKENI. V gave up 5 bases and J gave up 5 bases; unmatched junction bases: 6. CDR3 DNA: TGTGCCAGCTCATCAGGACAGGGGGCTGGAGATACGCAGTATTTT. This codes for CASSSGQGAGDTQYF.